This note documents a single TCR beta chain sequence. The target antigen is unknown. The V end was cut by 6 bases, the J end by 4 bases, with 19 bases between. Germline CDR1 is MNHNY and CDR2 is SVGAGI (reference sequence). The CDR3 has 16 amino acids. Data came from immunoSEQ multiplex PCR; TCRdb stores just in-frame clones and leaves some out. The sample lists 50,000 or so clones, under 95% occurring once. This sample was taken from a study of graft-versus-host responses after intestinal transplantation. Study context: Recipients had multivisceral, liver-intestinal, or isolated intestinal transplants. Every recipient underwent anti-thymocyte globulin induction, then tacrolimus and steroids for two to four years. Overall study results and limits: Detection of GvH clones occurred in recipient marrow, and some had their first appearance in ileum or blood.

This chain links TRBV6-6 with TRBJ1-5; D not certain. The sample in question was PBMCs, obtained 118 to 130 days after intestinal transplantation. This sequence was found in a human patient who received an intestinal transplant, so some T cells may come from the graft donor. CDR3 residues: CASRGYRWAENQPQHF. As DNA, the CDR3 is TGTGCCAGCAGAGGTTATCGTTGGGCAGAGAATCAGCCCCAGCATTTT.